Reported below is one T cell receptor beta chain. Its target is unknown. The V end was cut by 1 base, the J end by 3 bases, with 5 bases between. The CDR3 is 12 residues long. Germline lookup yields CDR1 SGHKS and CDR2 YYEKEE (reference sequence). This record belongs to a study of radiotherapy plus CTLA-4 blockade in lung cancer. Background on the study: Objective responses occurred in around 18% of patients; around 28% had disease control. Study results and limitations: Radiotherapy with ipilimumab was followed by blood expansion of tumor-derived clones.

Participants had chemo-refractory metastatic non-small-cell lung cancer and were treated with focal radiation plus ipilimumab CTLA-4 blockade. Only in-frame clones appear in the TCRdb table, and some are missing; sequencing was by immunoSEQ multiplex PCR. The sample contains about 81,000 clones, about three quarters of which appear only once. This receptor was identified in a human donor with non-small cell lung cancer that progressed on radiotherapy plus ipilimumab. The V call is TRBV5-5, the J call TRBJ2-7; D gene uncertain. The sample consisted of peripheral blood, taken from a patient treated with radiotherapy plus ipilimumab. The CDR3 coding sequence is TGTGCCAGCAGCTTGAATTTCTACGAGCAGTACTTC. Residues: CASSLNFYEQYF.